The clone carrying this T cell receptor (beta chain) has just a few counts. Its antigen is as yet unknown. TCRdb independently ran MiXCR on the 5' RACE reads; one entry per CDR3 protein. The sample lists some 150,000 distinct CDR3 sequences, around 21% seen once, with around 2.5% in the top ten. CDR3 size: 14 residues. Germline loops: CDR1 SGHNT, CDR2 YYREEE (reference sequence). Trimming took 0 bases from V and 4 from J, leaving 9 bases between them. The data derive from a study of T-cell memory formation after mild COVID-19. Study context: TCR clustering was largely donor specific. General study findings and limits: Later expanders leaned CD4+, whereas day 15 to 85 contracting clones were balanced CD4/CD8. Shrinking CD4+ clones resided mostly in CM and EM, and CD8+ ones in EMRA. In pre-infection memory, a portion of responding clones appeared, which suggested that cross-reactive memory joined.

The chain recombines TRBV5-4 with TRBJ2-3; D gene ambiguous. The sequenced material came from PBMCs or a T cell subset sorted from them (not recorded which). The source of this sequence is an adult woman who had mild COVID-19 (a few samples of this study predate the infection). Cell type and time point are not known. The CDR3 coding sequence is TGTGCCAGCAGCTTGGTGGCAGTCGCAGATACGCAGTATTTT. The encoded protein is CASSLVAVADTQYF.